Detailed here is one T cell receptor (beta chain). Its specific antigen is unknown. No qualities accompany the bases; no much larger clone lies one base away. The library relied on RT-PCR. Sequencing instrument: Illumina MiSeq. Using fastp trimming at Q25 and MiXCR clonotype assembly, TCRdb reanalyzed the public sequencing data and kept in-frame beta chains. When rows share a CDR3 protein, they turn into one entry using the most common DNA and genes. The table for this sample lists almost 700,000 distinct CDR3 sequences; 14% of them were counted only once. 3.6% of the sample is in the top ten clones. Looking up the germline V gene yields CDR1 SGHVS and CDR2 FNYEAQ. Trimming removed 4 bases from V and 5 bases from J, leaving 14 bases between the germline ends. The CDR3 spans 14 residues, from the cysteine through the phenylalanine. The CDR3 DNA has 42 bases and is translated from base 1. The data belong to a study (dated by TCRdb to about 2016).

The clonotype originates from a female donor in good health, serving as a healthy control. The chain is made from TRBV7-6 and TRBJ1-1; the D gene is unclear. The sample comprised memory CD4+ T cells from blood. The nucleotide sequence is TGTGCCAGCAGCTCTCTGTCTCGAGGGACTGAAGCTTTCTTT. It is translated as CASSSLSRGTEAFF.